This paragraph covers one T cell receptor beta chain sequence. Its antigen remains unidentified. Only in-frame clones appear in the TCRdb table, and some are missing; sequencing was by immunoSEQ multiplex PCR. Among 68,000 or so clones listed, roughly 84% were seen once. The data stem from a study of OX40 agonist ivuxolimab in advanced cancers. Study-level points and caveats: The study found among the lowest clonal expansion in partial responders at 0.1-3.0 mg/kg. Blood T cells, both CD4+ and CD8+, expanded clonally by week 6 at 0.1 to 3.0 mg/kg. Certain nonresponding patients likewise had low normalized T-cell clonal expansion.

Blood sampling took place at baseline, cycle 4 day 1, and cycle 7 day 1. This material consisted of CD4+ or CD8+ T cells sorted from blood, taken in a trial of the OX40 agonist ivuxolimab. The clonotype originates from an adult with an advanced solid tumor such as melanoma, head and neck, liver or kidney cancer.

The CDR3 nucleotides read TGTGCCAGCTCACCCGGAGGGGGGGGCTCTGAAGCTTTCTTT. Amino acids: CASSPGGGGSEAFF. The rearrangement uses TRBV18 and TRBJ1-1, with a possible D match to TRBD1 (6 bases). The CDR3 spans 14 residues. Per germline, CDR1 KGHSH and CDR2 LQKENI. V shed 3 bases and J shed 6 bases, with 14 bases lying between them.